These 12 T cell receptor beta chains share one sample of origin, sequenced in a study of response to subunit inactivated influenza vaccine. Via MiXCR, TCRdb re-called the RT-PCR reads, giving one row per CDR3 protein. The sample lists about 300,000 distinct CDR3 sequences, 20% to 25% seen once, with roughly 10% in the top ten. The sequenced sample was PBMCs from blood, obtained about 20 months after vaccination. The receptors were gathered from a man aged 50 to 69 who received an inactivated influenza vaccine.

This clonotype has only a few counts. V and J are TRBV9 and TRBJ2-1; tentatively, D is TRBD2 (6 bases). V was trimmed by 3 bases and J by 3 bases, leaving 7 bases between them. Germline V gene lookup returns CDR1 SGDLS and CDR2 YYNGEE. This CDR3 contains 13 residues. CDR3 in DNA: TGTGCCAGCAGCGGGGGACTCTACAATGAGCAGTTCTTC. Translated: CASSGGLYNEQFF.

The chain recombines TRBV27 with TRBJ2-5, with D possibly TRBD2 on 6 matching bases. Between the trimmed V and J ends, which lost 2 bases and 7 bases, there was a span of 17 bases. This CDR3 has 15 residues. In germline, CDR1 is MNHEY, CDR2 SMNVEV (reference sequence). The chain's CDR3 is CASSLHRGNVVTQYF. CDR3 DNA: TGTGCCAGCAGTTTACATCGGGGGAATGTGGTGACCCAGTACTTC.

The chain recombines TRBV6-2 or TRBV6-3 with TRBJ1-5; D possibly corresponds to TRBD1 (5 bases). CDR1 is MNHEY, CDR2 SVGEGT, per germline. The CDR3 is made up of 13 amino acids. V was pared by 4 bases and J by 5 bases, with 9 bases between. DNA for the CDR3: TGTGCCAGCAGTTTCGGGGGTTATCAGCCCCAGCATTTT. Translation: CASSFGGYQPQHF.

This clonotype was observed a handful of times. The genes are TRBV19 and TRBJ2-7; D is possibly TRBD1 (5 bases). Per germline, CDR1 LNHDA and CDR2 SQIVND (reference sequence). CDR3 length equals 15 residues. Trimming removed 6 bases at V and 6 bases at J, with 21 bases between. CDR3 residues: CASSPSQGNYFEQYF. Written as DNA, the CDR3 is TGTGCCAGTAGCCCCTCCCAGGGCAACTATTTCGAGCAGTACTTC.

This clonotype showed up just once. The CDR3 reads CASSPTAQETQYF. The CDR3 coding sequence is TGTGCCAGCAGCCCAACCGCCCAAGAGACCCAGTACTTC. V gene TRBV9 combines with J gene TRBJ2-5, with D hard to call. This CDR3 comprises 13 residues. Trimming stripped 4 bases from V and 1 base from J, with 8 bases between. CDR1 is SGDLS and CDR2 is YYNGEE in the germline V gene. The whole variable domain, remainder taken from reference TRBV9 and TRBJ2-5, is DSGVTQTPKHLITATGQRVTLRCSPRSGDLSVYWYQQSLDQGLQFLIQYYNGEERAKGNILERFSAQQFPDLHSELNLSSLELGDSALYFCASSPTAQETQYFGPGTRLLVL.

This chain joins TRBV11-1 and TRBJ2-2; no clear D. The CDR3 is 18 residues long. Looked up from germline, CDR1 is SGHAT and CDR2 is FQDESV (reference sequence). V shed 1 base and J shed 5 bases, with 20 bases lying between them. CDR3 amino acids: CASSLVFSGLSRTGELFF. The CDR3 DNA follows: TGTGCCAGCAGCTTAGTTTTTTCTGGATTGTCCAGGACCGGGGAGCTGTTTTTT.

The chain joins TRBV14 to TRBJ2-3; D remains unclear. V gave up 4 bases and J gave up 6 bases, with 17 bases separating them. CDR3 size: 15 residues. The germline CDR1 and CDR2 sequences are SGHDN and FVKESK. In DNA form, the CDR3 reads TGTGCCAGCAGCCCCGACGCCTGGCAGAAGGATACGCAGTATTTT. It is translated as CASSPDAWQKDTQYF. The full variable domain, rest sourced from reference TRBV14 and TRBJ2-3, is EAGVTQFPSHSVIEKGQTVTLRCDPISGHDNLYWYRRVMGKEIKFLLHFVKESKQDESGMPNNRFLAERTGGTYSTLKVQPAELEDSGVYFCASSPDAWQKDTQYFGPGTRLTVL.

V is TRBV20-1 and J is TRBJ1-3; D might be TRBD1 (5 bases). The length of the CDR3 is 14 residues. V shed 3 bases and J shed 1 base, with 10 bases lying between them. The germline gives CDR1 DFQATT, CDR2 SNEGSKA (reference sequence). As DNA, the CDR3 is TGCAGTGCTAGTAATGGGGGATCTGGAAACACCATATATTTT. Translated: CSASNGGSGNTIYF.

Here the CDR3 DNA reads TGCAGCGGTCTTAGCCCCCGGAGAGGCGATGAGCAGTTCTTC. Translating it yields CSGLSPRRGDEQFF. The rearrangement links TRBV29-1 to TRBJ2-1, with unresolved D. This CDR3 spans 14 amino acids. V was shortened by 7 bases and J by 8 bases, with 21 bases between the two germline ends. Germline V CDR1 and CDR2: SQVTM, ANQGSEA.

A few counts support this clonotype. This rearrangement joins TRBV12-3 or TRBV12-4 to TRBJ2-1; 10 nucleotides line up with TRBD1. The CDR3 spans 15 residues. J lost 2 bases, V lost 6 bases, and 4 bases had no gene match. DNA for the CDR3: TGTGCCAGCAGCCGGGGACAGGGGACCTACAATGAGCAGTTCTTC. Translation gives CASSRGQGTYNEQFF.

The rearrangement links TRBV27 to TRBJ2-1; 8 nucleotides match TRBD1. Germline CDR1 reads MNHEY; CDR2 reads SMNVEV (reference sequence). The CDR3 is 15 residues long. V dropped 6 bases and J dropped 4; count of bases not matched to a gene: 8. The CDR3 spells CASRSTGQVYNEQFF. As DNA, the CDR3 is TGTGCCAGCAGATCTACGGGACAGGTATACAATGAGCAGTTCTTC.

Remarks on this clonotype: With a much larger clone just one base away, this may be a read error. V and J are TRBV4-1 and TRBJ1-2; TRBD1 aligns across 12 bases. Germline loops: CDR1 MGHRA, CDR2 YSYEKL. V lost 4 bases, J lost 10 bases, and 19 bases stayed unmatched. This CDR3 comprises 18 residues. CDR3 protein: CASSPIIRDRGRRDDYTF. The CDR3 coding sequence is TGCGCCAGCAGCCCAATTATCCGGGACAGGGGGCGTCGCGATGACTACACCTTC.